The T cell receptor (beta chain) under discussion was sequenced for a study of T-cell reconstitution after alpha-beta-depleted transplantation in children. The TCRbeta library incorporated unique molecular identifiers. TCRdb re-called the PCR reads through MiXCR, storing one row per CDR3 protein. This table has 350,000 to 400,000 distinct CDR3 sequences, about a fifth appearing once. The CDR3 spans 13 residues. With 6 bases clipped from V and 4 bases from J, the junction kept 3 bases outside the gene matches. Germline V gives CDR1 MNHNY, CDR2 SVGAGI (reference sequence). The sample holds many counts of this clonotype.

The chain links TRBV6-6 to TRBJ2-7; 10 bases are a match to TRBD2. Source: PBMCs from the stem cell graft donor, taken from the stem cell graft. The receptor comes from a human donor who donated a stem cell graft to a child with acute myeloid leukemia. This CDR3 is CASSPLAGYEQYF. The CDR3 nucleotides are TGTGCCAGCAGCCCACTAGCGGGGTACGAGCAGTACTTC.